The 17 T cell receptor beta chains below all came from one sample that was sequenced in a study of blood T cell repertoires in COVID-19. Sequenced by immunoSEQ multiplex PCR; TCRdb stores in-frame clones only, minus some. The sample contains 250,000 to 300,000 clones, 89% of which appear only once. Sequencing input: PBMCs or T cells enriched from blood (not recorded which). The receptor source for this set is a woman aged 40 to 55 who had recovered from COVID-19.

The chain recombines TRBV27 with TRBJ2-7, with TRBD1 matching over 8 bases. This CDR3 is 15 amino acids long. V shed 5 bases and J 3 bases; nucleotides not matched to a gene: 9. The germline CDR1 and CDR2 sequences are MNHEY and SMNVEV (reference sequence). The CDR3 loop reads CASSLLAGTGYEQYF. Here the CDR3 DNA reads TGTGCCAGCAGTCTATTAGCCGGGACAGGCTACGAGCAGTACTTC.

Details on this clone: The sample contains more than one DNA sequence encoding this CDR3. The chain has TRBV18 and TRBJ2-5; TRBD2 agrees at 8 bases. CDR3 length: 13 amino acids. Germline loops: CDR1 KGHSH, CDR2 LQKENI. V gave up 4 bases and J gave up 4 bases; unmatched junction bases: 2. The CDR3 reads CASSQGLGETQYF. DNA for the CDR3: TGTGCCAGCTCACAGGGACTAGGAGAGACCCAGTACTTC.

The rearrangement joins TRBV5-3 to TRBJ1-1; 8 nucleotides match TRBD1. TRBV5-3 counts as an open reading frame of uncertain function. J lost 0 bases, V lost 2 bases, and 6 bases had no gene match. The CDR3 covers 16 residues. CDR3 nucleotides: TGTGCCAGAAGCTTTGACAGGGGAGGCCTGAACACTGAAGCTTTCTTT. It is translated as CARSFDRGGLNTEAFF.

The V call is TRBV19, the J call TRBJ1-3, with no clear D. With 2 bases removed from V and 0 bases from J, the gap between germline ends came to 14 bases. The CDR3 is made up of 17 amino acids. Germline V lookup: CDR1 LNHDA, CDR2 SQIVND (reference sequence). The CDR3 region is CASSILPTGNSGNTIYF. CDR3 DNA sequence: TGTGCCAGTAGTATACTACCGACGGGAAACTCTGGAAACACCATATATTTT.

CDR3 bases: TGTGCCAGCAGCTTAATAGATTCGCCTATGGGCTACACCTTC. Amino acid sequence: CASSLIDSPMGYTF. V gene TRBV7-6 combines with J gene TRBJ1-2; D gene ambiguous. CDR1 and CDR2 (germline): SGHVS, FNYEAQ. Trimming took 2 bases from V and 8 from J, leaving 15 bases between them. CDR3 length equals 14 residues.

V and J are TRBV6-6 and TRBJ2-7; TRBD1 matches 8 bases. The CDR3 contains 14 residues. Germline V CDR1 and CDR2: MNHNY, SVGAGI (reference sequence). V shed 4 bases, J shed 3 bases, and the junction held 5 bases outside the gene matches. Here the CDR3 reads CASSSTTGGYEQYF. The DNA of the CDR3 is TGTGCCAGCAGTTCCACTACAGGGGGCTACGAGCAGTACTTC.

The sample holds one count of this clone. J is TRBJ1-2 and V is TRBV11-2; D is possibly TRBD1 (6 bases). Trimming took 6 bases from V and 4 from J, leaving 12 bases between them. Germline-derived CDR1 and CDR2 are SGHAT and FQNNGV. This CDR3 is 13 amino acids long. The CDR3 nucleotides are TGTGCCAGCAGGGCAGGGGTTTTCTATGGCTACACCTTC. This codes for CASRAGVFYGYTF.

The chain couples TRBV19 to TRBJ1-1, with 8 positions matching TRBD1. J gave up 0 bases and V 6 bases, and 18 bases lay outside the gene matches. CDR1 and CDR2 from the germline V gene are LNHDA and SQIVND (reference sequence). The CDR3 length is 19 residues. The CDR3 region has the DNA TGTGCCAGTAGCGCCGCTCGCGGCAGGGGGCAATCCATGAACACTGAAGCTTTCTTT. This gives the protein CASSAARGRGQSMNTEAFF.

Points on this clone: Within the sample, other DNA sequences also encode this same CDR3. The chain employs TRBV7-3 and TRBJ1-2, with D uncertain. Trimming stripped 2 bases from V and 3 bases from J, with 7 bases between. The CDR3 sequence is 13 residues long. Per germline, CDR1 SGHTA and CDR2 FQGTGA. The CDR3 sequence: CASSLGQDYGYTF. DNA of the CDR3: TGTGCCAGCAGCTTAGGGCAGGACTATGGCTACACCTTC.

The V call is TRBV19, the J call TRBJ2-1, with D possibly matching TRBD1 (6 bases). The CDR3 loop spans 13 amino acids. Trimming cost V 5 bases and J 10 bases, with 15 bases left between them. CDR1 LNHDA and CDR2 SQIVND come from the germline V gene (reference sequence). CDR3 DNA sequence: TGTGCCAGTAGTCATCAGGGGTTACTGGAGCAGTTCTTC. This gives the protein CASSHQGLLEQFF.

The chain recombines TRBV5-5 with TRBJ2-7; D may be TRBD2 (5 bases). V lost 2 bases and J lost 4, with 10 bases in between. The germline gives CDR1 SGHKS, CDR2 YYEKEE (reference sequence). CDR3 length: 13 amino acids. This CDR3 is CASSFSRGYEQYF. The CDR3 coding sequence is TGTGCCAGCAGCTTCTCCCGGGGTTACGAGCAGTACTTC.

This chain uses TRBV7-2 with TRBJ1-5; maybe TRBD1 (5 bases). Between the trimmed V and J ends, which lost 1 base and 3 bases, there was a span of 10 bases. The CDR3 sequence is 15 residues long. Germline values: CDR1 SGHTA, CDR2 FQGNSA. In DNA form, the CDR3 reads TGTGCCAGCAGCTTAGTGGGGCAGCTCAATCAGCCCCAGCATTTT. This translates into CASSLVGQLNQPQHF.

The gene calls are TRBV19 and TRBJ1-1; D might be TRBD1 (6 bases). CDR1 is LNHDA and CDR2 is SQIVND in the germline V gene (reference sequence). This CDR3 is built from 15 residues. Trimming shortened V by 4 bases and J by 8 bases, and 20 bases separated the two germline ends. This CDR3 reads CASSTYRVGVPEAFF. The CDR3 DNA is TGTGCCAGTAGTACCTACAGGGTAGGGGTTCCCGAAGCTTTCTTT.

The J gene is TRBJ1-1, the V gene TRBV5-4, with D unresolved. The CDR3 spans 15 residues. V lost 1 base to trimming and J lost 5 bases, with 15 bases between them. Looked up from germline, CDR1 is SGHNT and CDR2 is YYREEE (reference sequence). CDR3 loop: CASSLKEGRGTEAFF. The DNA for the CDR3 is TGTGCCAGCAGCTTGAAAGAGGGAAGAGGGACTGAAGCTTTCTTT.

This sequence joins TRBV18 and TRBJ1-1; possible D gene TRBD1, 5 bases. The CDR3 length is 16 residues. Germline-derived CDR1 and CDR2 are KGHSH and LQKENI. V dropped 4 bases and J dropped 1 base, with 16 bases sitting between them. CDR3 DNA sequence: TGTGCCAGCTCACTTACATCGGGACTGCAGAACACTGAAGCTTTCTTT. Translating gives CASSLTSGLQNTEAFF.

The gene calls are TRBV2 and TRBJ1-4; unclear D gene. The CDR3 runs 14 residues. The germline V gene has CDR1 SNHLY and CDR2 FYNNEI. V lost 6 bases and J lost 6, with 14 bases in between. CDR3 coding DNA: TGTGCCAGCAGAAAACAGTGGCGGGATGAAAAACTGTTTTTT. This translates into CASRKQWRDEKLFF.

The genes are TRBV9 and TRBJ2-5; 7 positions agree with TRBD2. V gave up 0 bases and J gave up 5 bases; unmatched junction bases: 13. The CDR3 runs 17 residues. Germline V gene data show CDR1 as SGDLS and CDR2 as YYNGEE. CDR3 nucleotide sequence: TGTGCCAGCAGCGTAGGGGACTACCCACCATATCAGGAGACCCAGTACTTC. This translates into CASSVGDYPPYQETQYF.